The clone carrying this T cell receptor beta chain was recorded a few times. Primers: 60 Vbeta forward and 13 Jbeta reverse. Clones were sequenced by immunoSEQ multiplex PCR, and TCRdb holds only the in-frame ones, with some missing. The sample yields 85,000 to 130,000 clones, around a tenth seen once. The data derive from a study of cytomegalovirus exposure and HLA in healthy donors. Germline loops: CDR1 SGHRS, CDR2 YFSETQ. V lost 4 bases and J lost 4; bases outside the gene matches: 19. This CDR3 contains 19 residues. The origin of this receptor is a middle-aged man in good health and CMV-seropositive. Sequencing used PBMCs. The rearrangement uses TRBV5-1 and TRBJ2-3, with 9 nucleotides matching TRBD2. Here the CDR3 DNA reads TGCGCCAGCAGCCTAAATCCAGATCCGGGACTAGCCTTTCCAGATACGCAGTATTTT. Protein: CASSLNPDPGLAFPDTQYF. Variable domain in full (rest from reference TRBV5-1 and TRBJ2-3): KAGVTQTPRYLIKTRGQQVTLSCSPISGHRSVSWYQQTPGQGLQFLFEYFSETQRNKGNFPGRFSGRQFSNSRSEMNVSTLELGDSALYLCASSLNPDPGLAFPDTQYFGPGTRLTVL.